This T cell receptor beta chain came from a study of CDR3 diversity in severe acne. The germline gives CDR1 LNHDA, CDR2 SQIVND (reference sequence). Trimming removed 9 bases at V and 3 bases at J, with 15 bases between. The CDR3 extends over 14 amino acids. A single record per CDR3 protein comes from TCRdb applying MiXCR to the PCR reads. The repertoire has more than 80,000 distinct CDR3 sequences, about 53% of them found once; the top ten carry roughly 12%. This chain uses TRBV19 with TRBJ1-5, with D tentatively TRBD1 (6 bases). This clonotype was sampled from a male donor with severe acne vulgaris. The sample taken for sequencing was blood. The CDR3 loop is CASSSRGSNQPQHF. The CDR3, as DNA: TGTGCCAGCAGTTCGAGGGGGTCCAATCAGCCCCAGCATTTT.